The subject of this entry is one T cell receptor beta chain. As yet, its antigen is unknown. This entry belongs to a study of T cell responses to AZD1222 COVID-19 vaccine. The junction had 2 bases not matched to a gene; V was cut back by 3 bases and J by 4 bases. The CDR3 loop spans 14 amino acids. The germline V gene has CDR1 SGHRS and CDR2 YFSETQ. General study points: Spike-specific TCR depth and breadth grew after two AZD1222 doses.

Generated by immunoSEQ multiplex PCR, the TCRdb table keeps only in-frame clones and is missing some. The table has 150,000 to 180,000 clones, about 85% seen once; the top ten hold approximately 3.1%. The starting material was peripheral blood, obtained on day 0 of AZD1222 vaccination. The V call is TRBV5-1, the J call TRBJ2-3; TRBD2 agrees at 10 bases. This TCR was sampled from an adult in good health. Here the CDR3 DNA reads TGCGCCAGCAGCTCAGGACTAGCGGCAGATACGCAGTATTTT. Amino acid sequence: CASSSGLAADTQYF.